This T cell receptor (beta chain) stems from a study of response to subunit inactivated influenza vaccine. Study conclusions and caveats: Only a handful of new T cells, the authors suggested, are recruited with each seasonal influenza vaccination.

Germline assignment: CDR1 MNHEY and CDR2 SMNVEV (reference sequence). Losses at the gene ends were 5 bases for V and 5 bases for J; bases not matched to a gene: 4. The CDR3 has 13 residues. The table lists this clonotype with a few counts. The antigen remains unidentified. TCRdb redid the calling of the RT-PCR reads with MiXCR, one entry per CDR3 protein. Of just under 250,000 distinct CDR3 sequences in the sample, 10% to 15% are singletons; the top ten hold over 6.5%. This specimen consisted of non-naive T cells sorted from PBMCs, obtained about 14 days before vaccination. This TCR derives from a middle-aged man who received an inactivated influenza vaccine. V gene TRBV27 combines with J gene TRBJ2-5; 8 bases match TRBD1. CDR3 region: CASSVYRGETQYF. The CDR3 DNA reads TGTGCCAGCAGTGTTTACAGGGGGGAGACCCAGTACTTC.